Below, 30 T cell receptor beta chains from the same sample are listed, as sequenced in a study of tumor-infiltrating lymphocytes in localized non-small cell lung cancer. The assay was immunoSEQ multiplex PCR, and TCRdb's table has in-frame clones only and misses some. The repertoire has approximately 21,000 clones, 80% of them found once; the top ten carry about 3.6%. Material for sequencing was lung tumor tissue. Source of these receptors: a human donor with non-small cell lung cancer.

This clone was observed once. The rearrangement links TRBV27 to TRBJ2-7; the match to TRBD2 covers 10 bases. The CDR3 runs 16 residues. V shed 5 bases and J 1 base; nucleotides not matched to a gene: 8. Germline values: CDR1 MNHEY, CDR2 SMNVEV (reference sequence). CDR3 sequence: CASSILTSGYSYEQYF. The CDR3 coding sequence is TGTGCCAGCAGTATCCTGACTAGCGGGTATTCCTACGAGCAGTACTTC.

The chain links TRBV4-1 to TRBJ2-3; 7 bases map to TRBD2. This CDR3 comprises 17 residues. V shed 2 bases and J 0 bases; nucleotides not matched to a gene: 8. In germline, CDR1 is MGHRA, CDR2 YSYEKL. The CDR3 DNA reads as TGCGCCAGCAGCCAATCAGAGGCGGGAGCTAGCACAGATACGCAGTATTTT. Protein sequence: CASSQSEAGASTDTQYF.

The CDR3 DNA reads TGTGCCAGCAGCGTCGGTAGCGGGAGAGCCGGGGAGCTGTTTTTT. It is translated as CASSVGSGRAGELFF. V usage is TRBV9 and J usage is TRBJ2-2; 9 bases map to TRBD2. The CDR3 is 15 residues long. Germline V lookup: CDR1 SGDLS, CDR2 YYNGEE. V dropped 2 bases and J dropped 6; count of bases not matched to a gene: 5.

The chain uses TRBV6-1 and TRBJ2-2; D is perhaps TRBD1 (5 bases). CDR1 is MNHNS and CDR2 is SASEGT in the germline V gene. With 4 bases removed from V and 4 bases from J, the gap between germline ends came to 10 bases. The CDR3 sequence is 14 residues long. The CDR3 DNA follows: TGTGCCAGCAGTGTCAGGGTTGTCACCGGGGAGCTGTTTTTT. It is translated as CASSVRVVTGELFF.

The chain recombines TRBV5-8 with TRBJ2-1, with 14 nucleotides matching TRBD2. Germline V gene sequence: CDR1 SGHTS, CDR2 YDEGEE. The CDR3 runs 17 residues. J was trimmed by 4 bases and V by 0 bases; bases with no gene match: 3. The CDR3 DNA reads TGTGCCAGCAGCTTGGAGGGACTAGCGGGAGTGTACAATGAGCAGTTCTTC. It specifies CASSLEGLAGVYNEQFF.

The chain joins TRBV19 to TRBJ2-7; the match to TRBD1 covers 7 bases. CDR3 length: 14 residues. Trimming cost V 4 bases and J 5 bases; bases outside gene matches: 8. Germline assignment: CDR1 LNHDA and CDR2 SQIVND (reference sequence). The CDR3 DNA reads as TGTGCCAGTAGTACGACGGACAGGCCCCACGAGCAGTACTTC. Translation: CASSTTDRPHEQYF.

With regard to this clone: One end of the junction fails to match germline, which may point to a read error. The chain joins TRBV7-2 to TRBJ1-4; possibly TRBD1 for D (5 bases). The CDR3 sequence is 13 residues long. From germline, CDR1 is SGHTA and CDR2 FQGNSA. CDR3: CASSVGTSEKLFF. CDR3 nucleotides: TGTGCCAGCAGCGTAGGGACTAGTGAAAAACTGTTTTTT.

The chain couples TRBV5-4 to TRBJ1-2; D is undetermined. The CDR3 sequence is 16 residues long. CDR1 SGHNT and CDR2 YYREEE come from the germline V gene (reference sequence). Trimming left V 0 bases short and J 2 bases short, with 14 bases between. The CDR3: CASSLDGRAENYGYTF. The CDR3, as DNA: TGTGCCAGCAGCTTGGATGGTCGGGCGGAAAACTATGGCTACACCTTC.

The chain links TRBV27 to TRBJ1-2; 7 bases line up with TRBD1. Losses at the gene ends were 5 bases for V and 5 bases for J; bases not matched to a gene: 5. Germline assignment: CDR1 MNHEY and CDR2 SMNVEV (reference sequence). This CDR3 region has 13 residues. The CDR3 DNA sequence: TGTGCCAGCAGTAACTCAGGGGGGTATGGCTACACCTTC. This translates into CASSNSGGYGYTF.

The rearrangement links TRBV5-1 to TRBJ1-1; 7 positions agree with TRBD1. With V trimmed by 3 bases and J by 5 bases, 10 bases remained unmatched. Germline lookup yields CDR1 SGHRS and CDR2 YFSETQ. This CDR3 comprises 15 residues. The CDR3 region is CASSSTGKVPTEAFF. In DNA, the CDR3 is TGCGCCAGCAGCTCGACAGGGAAGGTCCCGACTGAAGCTTTCTTT.

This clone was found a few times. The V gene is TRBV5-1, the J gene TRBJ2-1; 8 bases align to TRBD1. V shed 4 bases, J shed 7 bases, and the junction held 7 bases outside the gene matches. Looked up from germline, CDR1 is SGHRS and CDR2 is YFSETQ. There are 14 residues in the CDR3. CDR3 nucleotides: TGCGCCAGCAGCCTCCGGACAGGGTGGAATGAGCAGTTCTTC. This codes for CASSLRTGWNEQFF. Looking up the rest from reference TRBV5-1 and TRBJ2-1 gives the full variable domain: KAGVTQTPRYLIKTRGQQVTLSCSPISGHRSVSWYQQTPGQGLQFLFEYFSETQRNKGNFPGRFSGRQFSNSRSEMNVSTLELGDSALYLCASSLRTGWNEQFFGPGTRLTVL.

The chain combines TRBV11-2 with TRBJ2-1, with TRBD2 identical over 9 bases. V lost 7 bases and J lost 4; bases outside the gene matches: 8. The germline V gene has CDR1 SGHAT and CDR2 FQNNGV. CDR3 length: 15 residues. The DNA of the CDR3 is TGTGCCAGCAACTCCCGACTAGCGGTTTACAATGAGCAGTTCTTC. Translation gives CASNSRLAVYNEQFF.

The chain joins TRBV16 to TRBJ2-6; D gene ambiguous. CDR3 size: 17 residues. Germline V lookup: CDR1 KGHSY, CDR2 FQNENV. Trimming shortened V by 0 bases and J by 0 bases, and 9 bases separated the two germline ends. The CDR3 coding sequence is TGTGCCAGCAGCCAATCGCGACACCTCTCTGGGGCCAACGTCCTGACTTTC. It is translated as CASSQSRHLSGANVLTF.

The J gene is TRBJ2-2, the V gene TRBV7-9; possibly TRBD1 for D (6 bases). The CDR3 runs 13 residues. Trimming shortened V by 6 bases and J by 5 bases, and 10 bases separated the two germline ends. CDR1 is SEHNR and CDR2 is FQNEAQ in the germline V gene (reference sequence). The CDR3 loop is CASREQGTGELFF. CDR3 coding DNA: TGTGCCAGCAGAGAACAGGGAACCGGGGAGCTGTTTTTT.

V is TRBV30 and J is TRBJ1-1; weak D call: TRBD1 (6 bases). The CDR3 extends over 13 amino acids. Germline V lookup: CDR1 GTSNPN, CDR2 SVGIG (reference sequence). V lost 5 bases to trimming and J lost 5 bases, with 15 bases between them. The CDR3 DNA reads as TGTGCCTGGGGCCGGGGGCGCGGAACTGAAGCTTTCTTT. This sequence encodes CAWGRGRGTEAFF.

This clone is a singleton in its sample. Here the CDR3 reads CASSFFQGSGELFF. The CDR3 DNA reads as TGCGCCAGCAGCTTCTTTCAGGGCTCCGGGGAGCTGTTTTTT. The chain couples TRBV5-1 to TRBJ2-2; a weak D match, TRBD1 (5 bases). Trimming shortened V by 2 bases and J by 6 bases, and 11 bases separated the two germline ends. CDR3 length: 14 residues. Germline CDR1 SGHRS, CDR2 YFSETQ.

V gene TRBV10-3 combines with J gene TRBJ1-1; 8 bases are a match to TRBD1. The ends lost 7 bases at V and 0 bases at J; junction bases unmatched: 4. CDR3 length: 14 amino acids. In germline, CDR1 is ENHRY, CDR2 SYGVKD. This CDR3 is CAIKTGALNTEAFF. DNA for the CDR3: TGTGCCATCAAGACAGGGGCCCTGAACACTGAAGCTTTCTTT.

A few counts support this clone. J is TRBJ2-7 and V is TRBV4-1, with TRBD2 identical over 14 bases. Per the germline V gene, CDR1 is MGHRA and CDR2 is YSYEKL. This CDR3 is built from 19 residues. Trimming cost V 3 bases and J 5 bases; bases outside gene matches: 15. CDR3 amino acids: CASSHPGLAGGPGQDEQYF. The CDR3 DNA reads TGCGCCAGCAGCCACCCCGGACTAGCGGGAGGCCCGGGGCAGGACGAGCAGTACTTC.

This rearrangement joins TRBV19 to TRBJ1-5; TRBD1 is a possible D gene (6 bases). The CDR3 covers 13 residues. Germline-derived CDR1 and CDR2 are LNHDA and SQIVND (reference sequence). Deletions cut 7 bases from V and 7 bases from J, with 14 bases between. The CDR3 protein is CASKGGSDQPQHF. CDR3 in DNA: TGTGCCAGTAAAGGGGGTTCCGACCAGCCCCAGCATTTT.

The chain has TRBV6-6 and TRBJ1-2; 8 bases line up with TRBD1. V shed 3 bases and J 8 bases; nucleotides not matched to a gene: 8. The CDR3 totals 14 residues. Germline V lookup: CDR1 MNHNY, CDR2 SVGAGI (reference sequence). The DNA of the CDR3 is TGTGCCAGCAGTTATGACAGGGGACCCTCCGGCTACACCTTC. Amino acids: CASSYDRGPSGYTF.

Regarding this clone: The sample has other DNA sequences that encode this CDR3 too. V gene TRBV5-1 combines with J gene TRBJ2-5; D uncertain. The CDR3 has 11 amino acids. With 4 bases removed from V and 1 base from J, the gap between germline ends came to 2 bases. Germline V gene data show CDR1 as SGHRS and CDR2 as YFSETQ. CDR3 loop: CASSIQETQYF. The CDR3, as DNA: TGCGCCAGCAGCATCCAAGAGACCCAGTACTTC.

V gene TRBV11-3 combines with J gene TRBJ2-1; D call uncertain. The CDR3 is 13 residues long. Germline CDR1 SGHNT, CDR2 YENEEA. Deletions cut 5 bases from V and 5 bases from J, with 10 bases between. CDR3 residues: CASSPADHNEQFF. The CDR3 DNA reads TGTGCCAGCAGCCCGGCGGACCACAATGAGCAGTTCTTC.

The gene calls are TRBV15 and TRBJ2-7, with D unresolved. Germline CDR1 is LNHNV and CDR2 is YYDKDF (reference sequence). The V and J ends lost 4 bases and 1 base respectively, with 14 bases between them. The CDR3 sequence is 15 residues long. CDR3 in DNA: TGTGCCACCAGCACCCCTAGGGCAAGTTCCTACGAGCAGTACTTC. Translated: CATSTPRASSYEQYF.

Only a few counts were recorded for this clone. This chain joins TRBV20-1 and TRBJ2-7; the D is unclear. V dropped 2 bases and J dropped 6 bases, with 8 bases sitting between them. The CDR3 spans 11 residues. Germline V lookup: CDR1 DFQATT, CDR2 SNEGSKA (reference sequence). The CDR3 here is CSARSRVEQYF. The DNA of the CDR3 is TGCAGTGCTAGATCAAGGGTCGAGCAGTACTTC.

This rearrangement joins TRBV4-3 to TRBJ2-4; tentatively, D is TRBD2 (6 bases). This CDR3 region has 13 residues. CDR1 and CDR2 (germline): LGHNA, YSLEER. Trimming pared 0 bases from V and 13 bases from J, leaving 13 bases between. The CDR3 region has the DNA TGCGCCAGCAGCCAAGATTCGGGAGCTATCCAGTACTTC. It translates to CASSQDSGAIQYF.

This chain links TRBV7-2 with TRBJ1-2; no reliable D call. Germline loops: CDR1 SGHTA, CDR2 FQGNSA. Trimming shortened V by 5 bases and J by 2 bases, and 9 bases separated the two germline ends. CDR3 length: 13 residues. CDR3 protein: CASSEDSNYGYTF. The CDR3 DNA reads TGTGCCAGCAGCGAAGATAGCAACTATGGCTACACCTTC.

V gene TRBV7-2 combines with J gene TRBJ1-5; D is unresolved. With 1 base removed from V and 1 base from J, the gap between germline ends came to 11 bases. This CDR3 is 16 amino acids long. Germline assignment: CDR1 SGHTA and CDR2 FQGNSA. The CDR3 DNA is TGTGCCAGCAGCTTAGGCGGGAGTAGGAGCAATCAGCCCCAGCATTTT. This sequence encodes CASSLGGSRSNQPQHF.

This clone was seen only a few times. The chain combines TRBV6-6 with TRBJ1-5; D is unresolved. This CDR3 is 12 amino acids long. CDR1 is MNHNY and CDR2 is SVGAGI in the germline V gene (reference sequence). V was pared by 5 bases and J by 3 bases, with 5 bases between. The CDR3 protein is CASSRDNQPQHF. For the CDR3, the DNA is TGTGCCAGCAGTAGGGACAATCAGCCCCAGCATTTT.

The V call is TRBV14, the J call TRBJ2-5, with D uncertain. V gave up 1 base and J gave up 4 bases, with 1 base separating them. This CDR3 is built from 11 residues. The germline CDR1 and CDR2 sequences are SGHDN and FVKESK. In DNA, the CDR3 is TGTGCCAGCAGCCAAGTAGAGACCCAGTACTTC. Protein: CASSQVETQYF.

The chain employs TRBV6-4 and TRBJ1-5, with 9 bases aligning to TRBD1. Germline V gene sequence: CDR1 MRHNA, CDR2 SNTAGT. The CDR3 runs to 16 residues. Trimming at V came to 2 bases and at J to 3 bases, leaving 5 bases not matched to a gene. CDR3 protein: CASSDRDRVFNQPQHF. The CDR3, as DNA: TGTGCCAGCAGTGACAGGGACAGGGTTTTCAATCAGCCCCAGCATTTT.